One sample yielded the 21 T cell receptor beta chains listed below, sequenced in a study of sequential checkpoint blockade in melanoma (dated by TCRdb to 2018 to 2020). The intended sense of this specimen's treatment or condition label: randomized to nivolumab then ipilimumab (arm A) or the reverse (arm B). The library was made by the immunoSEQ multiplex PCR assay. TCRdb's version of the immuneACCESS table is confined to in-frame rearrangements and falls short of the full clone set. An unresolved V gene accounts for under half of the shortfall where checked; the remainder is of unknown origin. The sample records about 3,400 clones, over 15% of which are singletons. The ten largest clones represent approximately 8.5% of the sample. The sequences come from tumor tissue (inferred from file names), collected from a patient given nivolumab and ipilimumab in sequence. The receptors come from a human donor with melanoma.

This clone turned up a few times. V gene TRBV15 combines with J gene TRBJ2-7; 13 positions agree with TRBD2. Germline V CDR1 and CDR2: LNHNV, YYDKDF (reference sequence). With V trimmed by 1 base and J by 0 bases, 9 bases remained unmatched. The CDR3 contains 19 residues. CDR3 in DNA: TGTGCCACCAGCAGAGGGGTGGGGACTAGCGGGAAAAACTCCTACGAGCAGTACTTC. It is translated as CATSRGVGTSGKNSYEQYF.

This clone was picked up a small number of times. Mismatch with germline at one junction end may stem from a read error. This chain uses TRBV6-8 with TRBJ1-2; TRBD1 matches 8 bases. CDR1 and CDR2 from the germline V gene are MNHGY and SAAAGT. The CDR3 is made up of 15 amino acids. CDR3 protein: CAISGQGLPNYGYTF. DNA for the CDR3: TGTGCCATCAGTGGACAGGGATTGCCTAACTATGGCTACACCTTC.

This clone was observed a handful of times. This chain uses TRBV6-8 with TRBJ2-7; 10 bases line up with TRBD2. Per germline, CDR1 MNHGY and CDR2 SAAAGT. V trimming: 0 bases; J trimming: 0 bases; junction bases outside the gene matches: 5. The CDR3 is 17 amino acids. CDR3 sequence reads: CASSYSGASGSSYEQYF. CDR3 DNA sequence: TGTGCCAGCAGTTACTCGGGGGCTAGCGGGAGCTCCTACGAGCAGTACTTC.

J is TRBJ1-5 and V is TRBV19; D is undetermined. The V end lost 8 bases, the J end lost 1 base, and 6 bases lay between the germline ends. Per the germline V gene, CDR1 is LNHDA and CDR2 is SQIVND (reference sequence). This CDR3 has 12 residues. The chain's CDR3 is CASRASNQPQHF. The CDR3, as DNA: TGTGCCAGTCGTGCAAGCAATCAGCCCCAGCATTTT.

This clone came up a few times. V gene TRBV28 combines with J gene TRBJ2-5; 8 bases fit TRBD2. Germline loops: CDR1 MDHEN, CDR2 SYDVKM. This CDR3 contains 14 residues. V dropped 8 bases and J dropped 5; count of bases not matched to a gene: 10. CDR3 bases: TGTGCCAGCGGGCGCGGGAGGTTCGGGGAGACCCAGTACTTC. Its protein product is CASGRGRFGETQYF.

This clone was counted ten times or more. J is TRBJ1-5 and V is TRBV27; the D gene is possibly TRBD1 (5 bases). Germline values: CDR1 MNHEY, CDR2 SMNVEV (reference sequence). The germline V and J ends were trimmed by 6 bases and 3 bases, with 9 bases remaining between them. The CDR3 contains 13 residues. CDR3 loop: CASRGQPNQPQHF. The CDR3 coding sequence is TGTGCCAGCAGGGGGCAGCCCAATCAGCCCCAGCATTTT.

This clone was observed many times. The CDR3 loop reads CASSLVSGAGGRKTQYF. CDR3 bases: TGTGCCAGCAGCTTGGTCTCGGGAGCGGGGGGGCGAAAGACCCAGTACTTC. The chain links TRBV11-3 to TRBJ2-5; TRBD2 agrees at 10 bases. Losses at the gene ends were 3 bases for V and 6 bases for J; bases not matched to a gene: 13. CDR3 length: 17 amino acids. Germline V lookup: CDR1 SGHNT, CDR2 YENEEA.

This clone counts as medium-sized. CDR3 bases: TGTGCCAGCAGCCTACAGGGACGGGGTAATGAAAAACTGTTTTTT. Translated, it gives CASSLQGRGNEKLFF. V is TRBV11-3 and J is TRBJ1-4; D is possibly TRBD1 (6 bases). The V end was cut by 5 bases, the J end by 4 bases, with 14 bases between. CDR3 size: 15 residues. Germline V CDR1 and CDR2: SGHNT, YENEEA.

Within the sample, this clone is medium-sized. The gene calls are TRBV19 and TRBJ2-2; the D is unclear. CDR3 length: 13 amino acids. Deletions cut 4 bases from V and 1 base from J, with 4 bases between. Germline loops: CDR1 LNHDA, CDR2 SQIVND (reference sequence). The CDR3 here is CASSTQNTGELFF. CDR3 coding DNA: TGTGCCAGTAGTACTCAGAACACCGGGGAGCTGTTTTTT.

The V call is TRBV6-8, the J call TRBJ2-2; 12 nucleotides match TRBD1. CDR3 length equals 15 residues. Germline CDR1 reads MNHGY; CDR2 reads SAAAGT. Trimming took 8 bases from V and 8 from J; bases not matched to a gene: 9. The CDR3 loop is CASAKRDRGLGELFF. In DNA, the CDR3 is TGTGCCAGCGCCAAACGGGACAGGGGGCTAGGGGAGCTGTTTTTT.

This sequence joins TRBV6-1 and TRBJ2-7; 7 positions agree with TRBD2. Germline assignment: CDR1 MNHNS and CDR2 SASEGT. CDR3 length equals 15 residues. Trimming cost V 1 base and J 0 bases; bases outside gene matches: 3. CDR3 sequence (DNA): TGTGCCAGCAGTGAAGAAGCGGGAAGCTCCTACGAGCAGTACTTC. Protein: CASSEEAGSSYEQYF.

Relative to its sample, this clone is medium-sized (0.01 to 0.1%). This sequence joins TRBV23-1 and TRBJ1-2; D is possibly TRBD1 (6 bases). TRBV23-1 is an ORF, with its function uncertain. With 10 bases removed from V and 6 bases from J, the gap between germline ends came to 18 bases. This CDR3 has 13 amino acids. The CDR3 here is CATKYRDYDGYTF. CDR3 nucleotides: TGCGCCACAAAATACAGGGATTATGATGGCTACACCTTC.

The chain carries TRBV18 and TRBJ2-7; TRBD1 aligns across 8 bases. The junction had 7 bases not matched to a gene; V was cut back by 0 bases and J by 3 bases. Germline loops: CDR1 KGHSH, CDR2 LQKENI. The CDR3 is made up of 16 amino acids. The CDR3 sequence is CASSPPLVGQVYEQYF. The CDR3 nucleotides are TGTGCCAGCTCACCACCATTGGTGGGACAGGTCTACGAGCAGTACTTC.

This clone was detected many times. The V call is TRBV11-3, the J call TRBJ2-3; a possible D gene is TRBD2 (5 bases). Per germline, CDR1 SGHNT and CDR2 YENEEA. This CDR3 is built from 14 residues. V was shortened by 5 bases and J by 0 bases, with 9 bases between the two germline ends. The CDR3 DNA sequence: TGTGCCAGCAGCCTCGGACTTAGCACAGATACGCAGTATTTT. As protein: CASSLGLSTDTQYF.

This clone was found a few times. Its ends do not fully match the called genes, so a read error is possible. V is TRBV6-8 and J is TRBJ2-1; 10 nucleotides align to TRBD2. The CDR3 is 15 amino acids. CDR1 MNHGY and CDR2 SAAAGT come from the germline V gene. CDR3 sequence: CAISRLAGVVNEQFF. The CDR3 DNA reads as TGTGCCATCAGTCGGCTAGCGGGAGTGGTGAATGAGCAGTTCTTC.

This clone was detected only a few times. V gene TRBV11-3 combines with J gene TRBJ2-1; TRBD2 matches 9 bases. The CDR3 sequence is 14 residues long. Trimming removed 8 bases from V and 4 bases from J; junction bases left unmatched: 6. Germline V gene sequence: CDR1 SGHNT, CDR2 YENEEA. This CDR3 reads CASGWTSAYNEQFF. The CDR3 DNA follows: TGTGCCAGCGGATGGACTAGCGCGTACAATGAGCAGTTCTTC.

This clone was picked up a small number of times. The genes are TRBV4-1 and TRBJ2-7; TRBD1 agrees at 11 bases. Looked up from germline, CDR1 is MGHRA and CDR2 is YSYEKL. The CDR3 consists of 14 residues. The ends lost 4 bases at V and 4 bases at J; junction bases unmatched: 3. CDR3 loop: CASSLDRGPYEQYF. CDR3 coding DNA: TGCGCCAGCAGCCTGGACAGGGGGCCTTACGAGCAGTACTTC.

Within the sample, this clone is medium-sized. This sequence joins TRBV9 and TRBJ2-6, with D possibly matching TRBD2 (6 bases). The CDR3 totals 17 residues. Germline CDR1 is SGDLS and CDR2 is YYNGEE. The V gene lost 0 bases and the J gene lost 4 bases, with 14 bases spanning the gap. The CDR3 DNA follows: TGTGCCAGCAGCGTAGGACTAGGGACGGTAGGGGCCAACGTCCTGACTTTC. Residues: CASSVGLGTVGANVLTF.

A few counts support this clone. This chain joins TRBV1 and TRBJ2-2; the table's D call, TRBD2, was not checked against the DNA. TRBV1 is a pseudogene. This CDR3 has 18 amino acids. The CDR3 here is CASSHPPGYGAGTGELFF. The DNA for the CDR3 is TGCGCCAGCAGCCACCCGCCGGGTTACGGTGCGGGCACCGGGGAGCTGTTTTTT.

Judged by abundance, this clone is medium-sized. This CDR3 reads CASSYQPGRREKLFF. The CDR3 nucleotides read TGTGCCAGCAGTTATCAGCCGGGTCGAAGGGAAAAACTGTTTTTT. The chain uses TRBV11-3 and TRBJ1-4; no clear D gene. With 6 bases removed from V and 8 bases from J, the gap between germline ends came to 19 bases. This CDR3 contains 15 residues. Germline V CDR1 and CDR2: SGHNT, YENEEA.

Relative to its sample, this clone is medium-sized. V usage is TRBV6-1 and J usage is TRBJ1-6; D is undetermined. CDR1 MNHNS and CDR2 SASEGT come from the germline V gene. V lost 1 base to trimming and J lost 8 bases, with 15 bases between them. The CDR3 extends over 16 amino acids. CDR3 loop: CASSEVGPGSHSPLHF. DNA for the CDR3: TGTGCCAGCAGTGAAGTCGGTCCAGGTTCACATTCACCCCTCCACTTT.